The clone carrying this TCR beta chain was detected a few times. Using immunoSEQ multiplex PCR, the repertoire was profiled, and TCRdb retains in-frame clones only, with some absent. Among 65,000 to 95,000 clones listed, 70% to 90% were seen once. This sample is drawn from a study of OX40 agonist ivuxolimab in advanced cancers. CDR1 and CDR2 from the germline V gene are SQVTM and ANQGSEA. The CDR3 has 13 amino acids. V was clipped by 4 bases and J by 0 bases; unmatched bases: 2. Researchers took blood at baseline, on cycle 4 day 1, and on cycle 7 day 1. The material sequenced was CD4+ or CD8+ T cells sorted from blood, taken in a trial of the OX40 agonist ivuxolimab. This TCR was recovered from an adult with an advanced solid tumor such as melanoma, head and neck, liver or kidney cancer. The gene calls are TRBV29-1 and TRBJ2-7, with TRBD2 identical over 8 bases. In DNA, the CDR3 is TGCAGCGTTGCCGGGACTAGCTCCTACGAGCAGTACTTC. Translating it yields CSVAGTSSYEQYF.